The 30 T cell receptor delta chains listed next were all sequenced from one sample in a study of gamma delta lymphoproliferative disorders and STAT genes. Sequencing used genomic DNA taken from PBMCs of patients and controls. TCRdb reprocessed the multiplex PCR reads using CATT. The table includes around 3,700 delta-chain clones, under 1.2% detected once. The material sequenced was blood. The source is a human donor in good health.

Turning to this clone: A read error likely explains why the TCRdb protein, taken from a much larger clone, differs from this DNA's translation at residue 5; the protein shown is translated from the DNA. The V call is TRDV2, the J call TRDJ1; D might be TRDD3 (6 bases). Germline V gene lookup returns CDR1 GEAIGNYY and CDR2 EKD. V gave up 3 bases and J gave up 0 bases, with 28 bases separating them. CDR3 length equals 20 residues. CDR3 nucleotides: TGTGCCTGTGACGCCGTGGGAATGAACGCTGGGGTTCCGTACACCGATAAACTCATCTTT. Residues: CACDAVGMNAGVPYTDKLIF.

The sample holds a few counts of this clone. This likely stems from a read error, as it lies one base from a far larger clone. The chain is built from TRDV2 and TRDJ1, with 12 bases aligning to TRDD3. Trimming took 0 bases from V and 0 from J; bases not matched to a gene: 22. This CDR3 contains 23 residues. Germline V gene lookup returns CDR1 GEAIGNYY and CDR2 EKD. CDR3: CACDTVKVPGTGGYRSDTDKLIF. DNA for the CDR3: TGTGCCTGTGACACCGTAAAAGTTCCCGGTACTGGGGGATACCGCTCGGACACCGATAAACTCATCTTT.

This clone was seen a handful of times. The J gene is TRDJ1, the V gene TRDV2, with 13 bases identical to TRDD3. J gave up 3 bases and V 7 bases, and 10 bases lay outside the gene matches. The CDR3 is 16 residues long. Germline CDR1 reads GEAIGNYY; CDR2 reads EKD. CDR3 nucleotide sequence: TGTGCCTGGGAAGTACTGGGGGATACGCGGTCCGATAAACTCATCTTT. Its protein product is CAWEVLGDTRSDKLIF.

In this sample, this clone turned up a few times. TCRdb lists the protein of a much larger clone for this DNA, which differs at residue 11, so this is likely a read error; the protein given here is translated from the DNA itself. The chain uses TRDV1 and TRDJ1; TRDD2 or TRDD3 may be the D gene (5 bases each). This CDR3 region has 19 residues. Germline V gives CDR1 TSWWSYY, CDR2 QGS. Trimming shortened V by 3 bases and J by 0 bases, and 23 bases separated the two germline ends. Written as DNA, the CDR3 is TGTGCTCTTGGGGACCGACCTACGCACTGGAGTCAGAACACCGATAAACTCATCTTT. Residues: CALGDRPTHWSQNTDKLIF.

With regard to this clone: This likely reflects a read error, since a far larger clone is one base away. Other DNA sequences in this specimen translate into the identical CDR3. This chain links TRDV2 with TRDJ1, with 7 bases identical to TRDD3. Germline assignment: CDR1 GEAIGNYY and CDR2 EKD. The CDR3 totals 16 residues. The CDR3 DNA reads TGTGCCTGTGACACTGTGGGGGACCCCTACACCGATAAACTCATCTTC. As protein: CACDTVGDPYTDKLIF.

The chain's CDR3 is CACDGLGDTRWTDKLIF. The CDR3 coding sequence is TGTGCCTGTGACGGTCTGGGGGATACGCGTTGGACCGATAAACTCATCTTT. The V and J genes are TRDV2 and TRDJ1, with 12 nucleotides matching TRDD3. Trimming at V came to 3 bases and at J to 2 bases, leaving 9 bases not matched to a gene. This CDR3 has 17 amino acids. Germline CDR1 and CDR2: GEAIGNYY and EKD.

This clone came up a few times. For this DNA, TCRdb reports the protein of a much larger clone, which diverges at residue 11, most likely from a read error; the protein presented here is translated directly from the DNA. The chain recombines TRDV2 with TRDJ1; TRDD3 agrees at 7 bases. Germline V lookup: CDR1 GEAIGNYY, CDR2 EKD. This CDR3 region has 18 residues. The trim removed 1 base at V and 2 bases at J, leaving 15 bases unmatched. CDR3 amino acids: CACDTLGPGLDPTDKLIF. CDR3 sequence (DNA): TGTGCCTGTGACACACTGGGGCCCGGGCTGGACCCAACCGATAAACTCATCTTT.

Details on this clone: Translating this DNA gives a protein that differs at residue 3 from the TCRdb one, which belongs to a much larger clone; a read error is likely, and the protein shown is this translation. Written as DNA, the CDR3 is TGTGCCCGTAAAGCGGTGGGGGATGAGGGAACCGATAAACTCATCTTT. This gives the protein CARKAVGDEGTDKLIF. The V gene is TRDV2, the J gene TRDJ1; 8 bases are a match to TRDD3. This CDR3 spans 16 amino acids. The germline V gene has CDR1 GEAIGNYY and CDR2 EKD. Trimming removed 9 bases from V and 2 bases from J; junction bases left unmatched: 16.

The DNA of the CDR3 is TGTGCTTCATTGATCCCCGATAAACTCATCTTT. Amino acid sequence: CASLIPDKLIF. No V gene call was produced; the J gene was TRDJ1. The CDR3 extends over 11 amino acids.

The rearrangement links TRDV2 to TRDJ1, with D possibly being TRDD3 (6 bases). V was shortened by 3 bases and J by 0 bases, with 16 bases between the two germline ends. The CDR3 totals 16 residues. Germline loops: CDR1 GEAIGNYY, CDR2 EKD. CDR3 loop: CACDLVGGQYTDKLIF. CDR3 sequence (DNA): TGTGCCTGTGACTTGGTTGGGGGGCAGTACACCGATAAACTCATCTTT.

This clone turned up a few times. This probably arose from a read error, given a far larger clone one base away. Other DNA sequences in the same sample also yield this CDR3. The chain couples TRDV2 to TRDJ1; D is undetermined. CDR1 is GEAIGNYY and CDR2 is EKD in the germline V gene. The CDR3 loop spans 18 amino acids. Trimming pared 0 bases from V and 3 bases from J, leaving 22 bases between. The CDR3: CACDTLPGGQKVADKLIF. The CDR3 region has the DNA TGTGCCTGTGACACCCTGCCGGGTGGGCAAAAAGTGGCCGATAAACTCATCTTT.

About this clone itself: A clone one base away is much larger, so this may be a read error. The DNA is omitted, as the CDR3 cannot be located on it reliably, and the CDR3 follows TCRdb's listing. CDR3 residues: CSVLLCSKHAFLSPGTGGYSDKLIF. J is TRDJ1 and V is TRAV29/DV5; TRDD3 reflects the table's D call only, with no check against the DNA. Germline lookup yields CDR1 NSMFDY and CDR2 ISSIKDK. Termini included, the CDR3 measures 25 amino acids.

Comment on this clone: TCRdb pairs this DNA with a much larger clone's protein that differs at residue 6, likely a read error; the protein shown was translated from the DNA. V usage is TRDV2 and J usage is TRDJ1, with 9 bases aligning to TRDD3. V trimming: 0 bases; J trimming: 2 bases; junction bases outside the gene matches: 12. This CDR3 region has 18 residues. Germline V gives CDR1 GEAIGNYY, CDR2 EKD. CDR3 residues: CACDTALTGGRETDKLIF. CDR3 DNA: TGTGCCTGTGACACCGCACTGACTGGGGGAAGGGAAACCGATAAACTCATCTTT.

With respect to this clone: The protein in TCRdb stems from a much larger clone and differs at residue 13 from this DNA's translation, likely a read error; here the protein is translated from the DNA. The rearrangement links TRDV2 to TRDJ1; D unclear. The CDR3 loop spans 16 amino acids. Germline assignment: CDR1 GEAIGNYY and CDR2 EKD. The DNA of the CDR3 is TGTGCCTGTGACACCTTAGCGCCTCAGTACACCGATAGACTCATCTTT. It specifies CACDTLAPQYTDRLIF.

This clone has more than one count but fewer than ten. The protein TCRdb gives is from a much larger clone and does not agree with this DNA's translation at residue 14, likely a read error; the protein shown here comes from the DNA. The chain combines TRDV2 with TRDJ1; D call uncertain. CDR1 is GEAIGNYY, CDR2 EKD, per germline. CDR3 length: 18 residues. Deletions cut 3 bases from V and 6 bases from J, with 28 bases between. In DNA form, the CDR3 reads TGTGCCTGTGACCCCCTGGAGAGAGGACCATCCCCGGCCAATAAACTCATCTTT. Translation gives CACDPLERGPSPANKLIF.

This clone was counted between two and nine times. The protein given by TCRdb reflects a much larger clone and differs at residue 7 from this DNA's translation, likely from a read error; the protein shown is the DNA's translation. The chain carries TRDV2 and TRDJ3, with 12 bases that match TRDD3. V was pared by 3 bases and J by 2 bases, with 13 bases of the junction left unmatched. This CDR3 comprises 21 residues. Germline lookup yields CDR1 GEAIGNYY and CDR2 EKD. CDR3 loop: CACDLVKLGDTTAWDTRQMFF. The CDR3 DNA sequence: TGTGCCTGTGACTTGGTTAAACTGGGGGATACTACGGCCTGGGACACCCGACAGATGTTTTTC.

This clone occurred a few times. TCRdb's protein, taken from a much larger clone, differs from this DNA's translation at residue 13, likely owing to a read error; the protein displayed comes from the DNA. The chain links TRDV2 to TRDJ1; D is uncertain. The ends were cut back, 0 bases at V and 3 bases at J, with 22 bases in the middle. The CDR3 loop spans 18 amino acids. Germline V CDR1 and CDR2: GEAIGNYY, EKD. Here the CDR3 reads CACDTVEAPGRVADKLIF. The CDR3 bases are TGTGCCTGTGACACCGTTGAAGCCCCCGGACGAGTAGCCGATAAACTCATCTTT.

This clone was seen a handful of times. A far larger clone is only one base removed, so a read error is likely. At the DNA level, this CDR3 is encoded by other sequences in the same sample as well. The chain is built from TRDV2 and TRDJ1; TRDD2 might be the D (6 bases). The V and J ends lost 0 bases and 4 bases respectively, with 26 bases between them. From germline, CDR1 is GEAIGNYY and CDR2 EKD. The CDR3 covers 19 residues. CDR3 DNA sequence: TGTGCCTGTGACACCGTCTCTCCTACGGTGGGAGATACACGCGATAAACTCATCTTT. It codes for CACDTVSPTVGDTRDKLIF.

J is TRDJ1 and V is TRDV1; D is possibly TRDD2 or TRDD3 (9 bases each). V was trimmed by 1 base and J by 11 bases, leaving 41 bases between them. From germline, CDR1 is TSWWSYY and CDR2 QGS. This CDR3 comprises 22 residues. CDR3 sequence: CALGERAPSYRIRGIPGNELIF. For the CDR3, the DNA is TGTGCTCTTGGGGAACGCGCGCCTTCCTACAGAATACGGGGGATACCAGGGAATGAGCTCATCTTT.

In regard to this clone: Only one base separates this from a far larger clonotype, so it likely reflects a read error. This chain links TRDV1 with TRDJ3; the match to TRDD3 covers 11 bases. The germline gives CDR1 TSWWSYY, CDR2 QGS. There are 23 residues in the CDR3. Unmatched junction bases numbered 17, after V lost 1 base and J lost 3 bases. CDR3 residues: CALGEPADPCWGIPFWDTRQMFF. The CDR3 DNA follows: TGTGCTCTTGGGGAACCAGCGGACCCTTGCTGGGGGATACCCTTCTGGGACACCCGACAGATGTTTTTC.

With regard to this clone: With a far larger clone one base away, a read error is the likely cause. Other DNA sequences from this sample encode an identical CDR3 as well. This chain connects TRDV2 to TRDJ1, with 11 positions matching TRDD3. Trimming at V came to 3 bases and at J to 8 bases, leaving 13 bases not matched to a gene. This CDR3 comprises 16 residues. Germline CDR1 and CDR2: GEAIGNYY and EKD. DNA for the CDR3: TGTGCCTGTGACGTAGTGGGGGATACGGATACGTCAAAACTCATCTTT. Amino acid sequence: CACDVVGDTDTSKLIF.

This clone was observed a handful of times. The TCRdb protein comes from a much larger clone and disagrees with this DNA's translation at residue 19, likely due to a read error; the protein given here is derived from the DNA. J is TRDJ1 and V is TRDV1, with TRDD2 as a possible D gene (8 bases). Germline V gene sequence: CDR1 TSWWSYY, CDR2 QGS. This CDR3 has 21 amino acids. In DNA, the CDR3 is TGTGCTCTTGGGGTCCGGGCCTTCCTATTTACTGGGGCGCCCAAGACCGATAAACCCATCTTT. Translated: CALGVRAFLFTGAPKTDKPIF.

With regard to this clone: This may arise from a read error, as a much more abundant clone is one base away. The CDR3 is CALGDQGLPSVLEESRDTRQMFF. The CDR3, as DNA: TGTGCTCTTGGGGACCAAGGCCTTCCATCTGTACTGGAGGAAAGCCGGGACACCCGACAGATGTTTTTC. The chain combines TRDV1 with TRDJ3, with a possible D match to TRDD2 (6 bases). CDR3 size: 23 residues. V lost 3 bases and J lost 5, with 32 bases in between. Germline V gene data show CDR1 as TSWWSYY and CDR2 as QGS.

As concerns this clone: The protein recorded in TCRdb matches a much larger clone and deviates from this DNA's translation at residue 4, suggesting a read error; the protein here is obtained by translating the DNA. The chain combines TRDV2 with TRDJ3; tentative D call: TRDD3 (5 bases). CDR3 length: 20 amino acids. The germline V gene has CDR1 GEAIGNYY and CDR2 EKD. The CDR3, as DNA: TGTGCCTGTGGCACCGCGGGGGCGAGGGGGCCCTCCTGGGACACCCGACAGATGTTTTTC. Its translation: CACGTAGARGPSWDTRQMFF.

For this clone: The protein that TCRdb holds for this DNA derives from a much larger clone and differs from the translated DNA at residue 4, which likely indicates a read error; the protein shown here is translated from the DNA. The chain carries TRDV2 and TRDJ1; 12 nucleotides match TRDD3. The junction had 21 bases not matched to a gene; V was cut back by 5 bases and J by 9 bases. The germline V gene encodes CDR1 GEAIGNYY and CDR2 EKD. The CDR3 is 18 amino acids. The CDR3 DNA reads TGTGCCTGTGGTCCCGTACTGGGGGATACTGCAACCAAATCACAACTCATCTTT. This translates into CACGPVLGDTATKSQLIF.

Note on this clone: This likely came from a read error, as a far larger clone is one base away. The DNA is left out, because the CDR3 cannot be placed on it with certainty; the CDR3 is given as TCRdb lists it. The sample contains more than one DNA sequence encoding this CDR3. The chain recombines TRAV29/DV5 with TRDJ1; the D call TRDD3 from the table was never checked on the DNA. In germline, CDR1 is NSMFDY, CDR2 ISSIKDK. The CDR3 sequence runs 21 residues, both termini included. The CDR3 sequence: CSVLLCSKGLPRGSYTDKLIF.

This clone was observed a handful of times. This likely stems from a read error, as it lies one base from a far larger clone. The sample carries other DNA sequences with the same CDR3. The rearrangement uses TRDV2 and TRDJ3; D is perhaps TRDD3 (5 bases). From germline, CDR1 is GEAIGNYY and CDR2 EKD. The CDR3 is 16 residues long. DNA of the CDR3: TGTGCCTGTGACCTGGTTAGCTCCTGGGACACCCGACAGATGTTCTTC. Its protein product is CACDLVSSWDTRQMFF.

As for this clone: The protein TCRdb lists belongs to a much larger clone and differs from this DNA's translation at residue 10, which points to a read error; the protein shown is made from the DNA. V usage is TRDV2 and J usage is TRDJ1; TRDD3 aligns across 7 bases. Trimming at V came to 2 bases and at J to 9 bases, leaving 11 bases not matched to a gene. The CDR3 sequence is 14 residues long. Germline CDR1 and CDR2: GEAIGNYY and EKD. The DNA of the CDR3 is TGTGCCTGTGACAGTCTCGGGGGATTAATAGAACTCATCTTT. Its translation: CACDSLGGLIELIF.

Concerning this clone itself: TCRdb's entry gives the protein of a much larger clone, which mismatches this DNA's translation at residue 10, likely from a read error; the protein reported here is translated from the DNA. V is TRDV2 and J is TRDJ1; the match to TRDD3 covers 9 bases. J gave up 3 bases and V 1 base, and 8 bases lay outside the gene matches. The CDR3 runs to 16 residues. Germline V gives CDR1 GEAIGNYY, CDR2 EKD. This CDR3 is CACDTPLGDAPDKLIF. CDR3 bases: TGTGCCTGTGACACACCCCTGGGGGATGCGCCCGATAAACTCATCTTT.

By frequency in the sample, this clone is large. Distinct nucleotide sequences in the sample also encode this CDR3. The chain recombines TRDV2 with TRDJ1, with D perhaps matching TRDD2 or TRDD3 (8 bases each). Trimming removed 1 base at V and 3 bases at J, with 35 bases between. The CDR3 loop spans 22 amino acids. Germline V lookup: CDR1 GEAIGNYY, CDR2 EKD. The CDR3 sequence: CACDTITSYVLGDPTNADKLIF. In DNA form, the CDR3 reads TGTGCCTGTGACACTATTACTTCCTACGTTTTGGGGGATCCCACTAACGCCGATAAACTCATCTTT.